This T cell receptor beta chain is drawn from a study of cytotoxic CD8 clonotypes in ibrutinib-treated CLL (dated by TCRdb to the early 2020s). For the study in its entirety: The cohort included about 15 treatment-naive and some 10 relapsed/refractory patients; under 18 were IGHV unmutated. Cryopreserved peripheral blood mononuclear cells were obtained prior to treatment, at the time of response, and at either disease progression or sustained remission. Of the roughly 90 people in the trial, approximately 24 had longitudinal samples available. Response samples were taken after a median of roughly 12 months on treatment, ranging from about 6 to 36 months. On average, each sample had about 250,000 productive templates and approximately 85,000 productive rearrangements. Responses were partial in some 24 patients and complete in 2; after median about 63 months follow-up, about 14 stayed in remission and roughly twelve progressed. Broad study findings and their caveats: Clonality increased at ibrutinib response, stayed stable in sustained remission, and fell back toward baseline at progression. Sampling times were not matched between sustained-remission and progressing patients, and lymph node repertoires were not studied. Public clonotypes were rare and either contracted or stayed stable during treatment, and the rise in clonality at ibrutinib response reflected the expansion of private clonotypes. At baseline, clonality was higher than in age-matched healthy donors and showed a strong correlation with circulating CD8+ T-cell counts.

In the case of this clone: Its antigen is currently not known. Base quality data are lacking; no much larger clone is found one base away.

Including the terminal cysteine and phenylalanine, the CDR3 comprises 11 residues. Only the CDR3 DNA is retained, 33 bases long and in frame from the first base. V is cut by 2 bases and J by 5 bases, and the space between the germline ends is 3 bases. From a lookup of the germline V gene (reference sequence), CDR1 and CDR2 are DFQATT and SNEGSKA. For TCR beta library preparation, approximately 2 micrograms of genomic DNA were extracted from the cryopreserved PBMCs. Longitudinal blood samples from CLL patients on ibrutinib monotherapy underwent high-throughput TCR beta sequencing. The patients were enrolled in a single-center, open-label phase 2 trial of ibrutinib monotherapy. On a MiSeq, deep resolution sequencing aimed for a depth between 1 in 1 million and 1 in 200,000 T cells, with each clonotype covered around 10x on average. The immunoSEQ hsTCRB Kit was used to generate the TCR beta libraries. Concerning the study's data processing: ImmunoSEQ Data Assistant and ImmunoSEQ Analyzer were used for data analysis, and V, D and J genes were assigned according to IMGT definitions. Clonality, which ranges from 0 to 1, was calculated by subtracting the normalized Shannon entropy of productive rearrangement frequencies from one. Only overrepresented clonotypes making up at least 0.05% of each patient's repertoire were included in the public clonotype analysis. Some 13 age-matched healthy donor repertoires from immuneACCESS served as clonality controls. The source is immuneACCESS, and TCRdb retained only in-frame sequences with V and J called. Part of the clones is not carried over; for the studies checked, unresolved V genes explain less than half of this, and the remainder is unexplained. V and J calls and clone size come straight from that table; D and trimming were deduced from the DNA. This sample lists some 35,000 clones; 69% were detected once. Jointly, the top ten make up around 30% of the sample.

This receptor was obtained from a human donor with chronic lymphocytic leukemia. The sequenced sample was PBMCs, obtained before ibrutinib treatment. The chain is encoded by TRBV20-1 joined to TRBJ1-4, with no D gene named confidently. The CDR3 region has the sequence CSARRNEKLFF. The DNA sequence reads TGCAGTGCTAGAAGAAATGAAAAACTGTTTTTT.